This TCR beta chain originates from a study of monozygotic twins with cystic fibrosis. Study results and caveats: Monozygotic CF twins shared more identical nucleotide clonotypes than unrelated patients. No link emerged between shared CDR3 counts and age, concordance or severity. Co-twins had the most similar V usage for 13 of 16 pairs, J for 8.

The germline V gene encodes CDR1 SGHRS and CDR2 YFSETQ. This CDR3 comprises 16 residues. The V end lost 4 bases, the J end lost 5 bases, and 21 bases lay between the germline ends. Sequencing was performed with immunoSEQ multiplex PCR; in TCRdb, only in-frame clones are kept and a portion is missing. In the table there are about 30,000 clones, 85% of which are singletons. This clone was found a few times. Its antigen is not known. This sequence joins TRBV5-1 and TRBJ2-5; D gene ambiguous. The TCR sequence derives from a girl aged 2 to 9 with cystic fibrosis. Sequenced input: blood. In nucleotides, the CDR3 is TGCGCCAGCAGCACGGGCTGGGTATCGCCGCCGGAGACCCAGTACTTC. This codes for CASSTGWVSPPETQYF.